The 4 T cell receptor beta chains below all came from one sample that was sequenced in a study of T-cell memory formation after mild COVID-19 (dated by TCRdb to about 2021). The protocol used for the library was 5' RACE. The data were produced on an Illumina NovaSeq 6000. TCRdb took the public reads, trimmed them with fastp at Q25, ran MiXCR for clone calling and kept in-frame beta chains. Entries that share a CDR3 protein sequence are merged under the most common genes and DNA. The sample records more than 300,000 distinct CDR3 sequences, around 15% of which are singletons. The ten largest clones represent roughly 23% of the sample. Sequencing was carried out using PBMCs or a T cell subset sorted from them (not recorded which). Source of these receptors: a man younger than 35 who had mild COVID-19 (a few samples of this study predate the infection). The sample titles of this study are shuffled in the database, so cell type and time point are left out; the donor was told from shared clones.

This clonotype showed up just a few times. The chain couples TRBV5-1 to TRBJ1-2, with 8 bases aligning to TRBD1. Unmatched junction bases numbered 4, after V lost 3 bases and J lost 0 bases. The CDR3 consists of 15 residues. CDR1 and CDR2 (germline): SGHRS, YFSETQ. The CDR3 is CASSSGDRPNYGYTF. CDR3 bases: TGCGCCAGCAGCTCAGGGGACAGGCCTAACTATGGCTACACCTTC.

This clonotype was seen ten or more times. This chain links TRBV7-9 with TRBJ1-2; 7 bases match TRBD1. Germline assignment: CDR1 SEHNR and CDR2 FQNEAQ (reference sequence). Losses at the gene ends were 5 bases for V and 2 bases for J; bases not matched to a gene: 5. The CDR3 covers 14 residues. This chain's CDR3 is CASSLAGGNYGYTF. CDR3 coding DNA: TGTGCCAGCAGCCTGGCAGGGGGAAACTATGGCTACACCTTC.

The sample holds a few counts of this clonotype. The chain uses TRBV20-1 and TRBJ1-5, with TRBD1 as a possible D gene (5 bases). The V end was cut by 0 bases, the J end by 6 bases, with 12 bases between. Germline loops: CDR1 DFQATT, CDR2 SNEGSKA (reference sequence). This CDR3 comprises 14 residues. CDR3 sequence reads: CSARDQRGVQPQHF. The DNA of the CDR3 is TGCAGTGCTAGAGATCAGAGGGGTGTTCAGCCCCAGCATTTT.

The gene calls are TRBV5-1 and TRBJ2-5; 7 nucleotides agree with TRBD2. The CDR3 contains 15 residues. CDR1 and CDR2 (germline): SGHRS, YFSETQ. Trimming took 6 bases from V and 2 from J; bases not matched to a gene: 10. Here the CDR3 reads CASNPGASGQETQYF. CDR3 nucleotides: TGCGCCAGCAACCCCGGGGCTAGCGGACAAGAGACCCAGTACTTC. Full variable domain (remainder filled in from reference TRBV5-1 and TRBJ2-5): KAGVTQTPRYLIKTRGQQVTLSCSPISGHRSVSWYQQTPGQGLQFLFEYFSETQRNKGNFPGRFSGRQFSNSRSEMNVSTLELGDSALYLCASNPGASGQETQYFGPGTRLLVL.